The 19 T cell receptor beta chains below come from one sample, sequenced in a study of T cell repertoires in cytomegalovirus infection. Their specific antigens are unknown. TCRdb called the reads again in MiXCR, with one record for every CDR3 protein. This sample has some 560,000 distinct CDR3 sequences, with just under 40% found just once. Material: cultured PBMCs, obtained from culture after CMV antigen stimulation. These receptors were collected from a human donor in good health (CMV status not recorded). Some clones in this sample may be carry-over from other donors' samples.

The table lists this clonotype with a few counts. The rearrangement links TRBV12-3 or TRBV12-4 to TRBJ2-3; 13 positions agree with TRBD2. The CDR3 is 17 amino acids. V dropped 3 bases and J dropped 6; count of bases not matched to a gene: 9. The CDR3 bases are TGTGCCAGCAGTTTGTTGACTAGCGGGAGGAGCCGGGATACGCAGTATTTT. It is translated as CASSLLTSGRSRDTQYF.

V and J are TRBV6-2 or TRBV6-3 and TRBJ2-1; D might be TRBD2 (6 bases). This CDR3 has 18 amino acids. Germline lookup yields CDR1 MNHEY and CDR2 SVGEGT. Trimming cost V 4 bases and J 2 bases, with 21 bases left between them. CDR3 sequence (DNA): TGTGCCAGCAGTTCTACGGCCACTGCGGGGCCCGCCTACAATGAGCAGTTCTTC. Its translation: CASSSTATAGPAYNEQFF.

The chain is built from TRBV7-9 and TRBJ2-2; TRBD1 agrees at 7 bases. This CDR3 comprises 15 residues. In germline, CDR1 is SEHNR, CDR2 FQNEAQ (reference sequence). V lost 7 bases and J lost 3; bases outside the gene matches: 8. CDR3 region: CASKFGQVDTGELFF. The DNA of the CDR3 is TGTGCCAGCAAGTTCGGACAGGTTGACACCGGGGAGCTGTTTTTT.

This clonotype was detected a few times. This rearrangement joins TRBV28 to TRBJ2-5; 8 positions agree with TRBD2. The CDR3 is 16 residues long. The ends lost 10 bases at V and 5 bases at J; junction bases unmatched: 18. Germline V gene lookup returns CDR1 MDHEN and CDR2 SYDVKM. Here the CDR3 reads CATTQRRAGEMETQYF. The DNA for the CDR3 is TGTGCCACCACTCAAAGACGAGCGGGGGAAATGGAGACCCAGTACTTC.

The rearrangement joins TRBV28 to TRBJ1-6, with TRBD1 matching 8 bases. Germline V CDR1 and CDR2: MDHEN, SYDVKM. This CDR3 comprises 15 residues. V lost 8 bases and J lost 7; bases outside the gene matches: 10. CDR3 nucleotides: TGTGCCAGCTTTTTCAGGACAGGGAACAATTCACCCCTCCACTTT. Translating it yields CASFFRTGNNSPLHF.

This clonotype was counted a few times. The rearrangement joins TRBV7-6 to TRBJ1-1; D ambiguous. Germline values: CDR1 SGHVS, CDR2 FNYEAQ. The V and J ends lost 5 bases and 3 bases respectively, with 10 bases between them. This CDR3 has 13 residues. CDR3 sequence: CASSLMEYTEAFF. The CDR3 nucleotides read TGTGCCAGCAGCCTTATGGAGTACACTGAAGCTTTCTTT.

This clonotype has a single count. The CDR3 loop is CASSRGLKQGKNTEAFF. The CDR3 region has the DNA TGTGCCAGTAGTAGAGGTTTAAAACAGGGGAAGAACACTGAAGCTTTCTTT. V and J are TRBV19 and TRBJ1-1, with 7 nucleotides matching TRBD1. Trimming took 4 bases from V and 1 from J; bases not matched to a gene: 12. Germline V gene lookup returns CDR1 LNHDA and CDR2 SQIVND (reference sequence). CDR3 size: 17 residues.

The rearrangement uses TRBV18 and TRBJ2-7, with TRBD2 matching 7 bases. Germline-derived CDR1 and CDR2 are KGHSH and LQKENI. The CDR3 loop spans 15 amino acids. Trimming at V came to 6 bases and at J to 6 bases, leaving 14 bases not matched to a gene. CDR3 nucleotides: TGTGCCAGCTCCCCGCGGGGGACTACCGTCTCCGAGCAGTACTTC. Encoded protein: CASSPRGTTVSEQYF.

This chain joins TRBV14 and TRBJ2-1; D gene unclear. Germline CDR1 reads SGHDN; CDR2 reads FVKESK. V was cut by 4 bases and J by 0 bases, with 7 bases left in between. This CDR3 comprises 14 residues. The chain's CDR3 is CASSPVYSYNEQFF. As DNA, the CDR3 is TGTGCCAGCAGCCCCGTTTACTCCTACAATGAGCAGTTCTTC.

The chain links TRBV7-2 to TRBJ2-2; 7 bases fit TRBD2. The trim removed 7 bases at V and 1 base at J, leaving 9 bases unmatched. Germline values: CDR1 SGHTA, CDR2 FQGNSA. CDR3 length equals 16 residues. The CDR3 protein is CASKGGDGGNTGELFF. For the CDR3, the DNA is TGTGCCAGCAAGGGAGGGGACGGGGGGAACACCGGGGAGCTGTTTTTT.

The chain employs TRBV5-4 and TRBJ2-7; TRBD1 matches 8 bases. The CDR3 length is 17 residues. From germline, CDR1 is SGHNT and CDR2 YYREEE (reference sequence). V was pared by 4 bases and J by 3 bases, with 15 bases of the junction left unmatched. The CDR3 sequence: CASSPAKAGTGVYEQYF. CDR3 DNA: TGTGCCAGCAGCCCGGCTAAGGCGGGGACAGGAGTCTACGAGCAGTACTTC.

The chain is built from TRBV11-3 and TRBJ1-1; no firm D call. V shed 0 bases and J shed 10 bases, with 12 bases lying between them. From germline, CDR1 is SGHNT and CDR2 YENEEA. The CDR3 is 13 amino acids. CDR3 region: CASSLDPKGVAFF. DNA of the CDR3: TGTGCCAGCAGCTTAGATCCAAAGGGTGTAGCTTTCTTT.

This clonotype has a count of ten or more. This chain connects TRBV7-2 to TRBJ2-2, with D unresolved. The CDR3 has 13 residues. V shed 5 bases and J shed 9 bases, with 13 bases lying between them. Looked up from germline, CDR1 is SGHTA and CDR2 is FQGNSA. CDR3: CASSMPWAWELFF. The CDR3 DNA sequence: TGTGCCAGCAGCATGCCATGGGCCTGGGAGCTGTTTTTT.

Only one count was recorded for this clonotype. This chain links TRBV15 with TRBJ2-7; TRBD2 matches at 10 bases. V gave up 0 bases and J gave up 5 bases; unmatched junction bases: 10. Germline loops: CDR1 LNHNV, CDR2 YYDKDF (reference sequence). The CDR3 spans 17 residues. In DNA form, the CDR3 reads TGTGCCACCAGCAGAGATCAGGAAGCGGGAGGGCTCCACGAGCAGTACTTC. Translation gives CATSRDQEAGGLHEQYF.

The chain uses TRBV2 and TRBJ2-1, with 7 bases aligning to TRBD2. CDR1 and CDR2 (germline): SNHLY, FYNNEI. The CDR3 loop spans 14 amino acids. Trimming took 8 bases from V and 4 from J; bases not matched to a gene: 8. CDR3 protein: CASPVAGAYNEQFF. The CDR3, as DNA: TGTGCCAGCCCTGTGGCGGGAGCTTACAATGAGCAGTTCTTC.

The J gene is TRBJ2-5, the V gene TRBV11-3; D not certain. V lost 5 bases to trimming and J lost 5 bases, with 12 bases between them. Germline values: CDR1 SGHNT, CDR2 YENEEA. The CDR3 loop spans 13 amino acids. CDR3 coding DNA: TGTGCCAGCAGCCCAGCCGTGGGTGAGACCCAGTACTTC. Translation gives CASSPAVGETQYF.

The sample holds a few counts of this clonotype. This sequence joins TRBV28 and TRBJ2-3; the match to TRBD1 covers 7 bases. The germline CDR1 and CDR2 sequences are MDHEN and SYDVKM. V dropped 7 bases and J dropped 2; count of bases not matched to a gene: 9. The CDR3 spans 15 residues. This CDR3 is CASTAPQGTTDTQYF. The CDR3 bases are TGTGCCAGCACCGCCCCACAGGGGACCACAGATACGCAGTATTTT.

The V and J genes are TRBV6-2 or TRBV6-3 and TRBJ2-7, with D possibly matching TRBD2 (5 bases). The germline CDR1 and CDR2 sequences are MNHEY and SVGEGT. The CDR3 covers 15 residues. Trimming left V 0 bases short and J 6 bases short, with 15 bases between. Here the CDR3 reads CASSYSGRTLGEQYF. For the CDR3, the DNA is TGTGCCAGCAGTTACTCCGGCAGGACTTTGGGCGAGCAGTACTTC.

This clonotype came up a few times. The chain combines TRBV10-3 with TRBJ1-4; D is uncertain. CDR3 length: 14 amino acids. CDR1 is ENHRY and CDR2 is SYGVKD in the germline V gene. V was shortened by 4 bases and J by 6 bases, with 12 bases between the two germline ends. The CDR3 sequence is CAISGTRKDEKLFF. The CDR3 DNA follows: TGTGCCATCAGTGGGACGCGCAAAGATGAAAAACTGTTTTTT.